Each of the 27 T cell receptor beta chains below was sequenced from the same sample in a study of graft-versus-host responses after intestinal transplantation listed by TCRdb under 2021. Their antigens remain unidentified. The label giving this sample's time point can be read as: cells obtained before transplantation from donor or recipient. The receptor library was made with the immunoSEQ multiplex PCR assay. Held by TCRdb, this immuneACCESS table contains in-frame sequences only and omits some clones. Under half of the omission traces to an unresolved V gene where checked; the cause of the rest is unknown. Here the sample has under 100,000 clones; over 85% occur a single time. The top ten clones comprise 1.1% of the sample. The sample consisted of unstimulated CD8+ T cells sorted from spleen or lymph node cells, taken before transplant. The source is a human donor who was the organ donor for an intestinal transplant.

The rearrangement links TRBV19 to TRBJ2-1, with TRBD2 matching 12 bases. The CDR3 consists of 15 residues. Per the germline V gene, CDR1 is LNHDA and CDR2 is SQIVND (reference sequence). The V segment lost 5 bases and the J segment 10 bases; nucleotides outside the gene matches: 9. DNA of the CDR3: TGTGCCAGTAGTCTGACTAGCGGGGGCGTCCAGGAGCAGTTCTTC. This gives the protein CASSLTSGGVQEQFF.

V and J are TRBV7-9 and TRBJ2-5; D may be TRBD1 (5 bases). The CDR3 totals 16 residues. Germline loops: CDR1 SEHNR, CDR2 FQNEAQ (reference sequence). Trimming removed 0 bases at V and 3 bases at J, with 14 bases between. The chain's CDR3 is CASSLAARAPEETQYF. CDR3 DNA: TGTGCCAGCAGCTTAGCAGCCAGGGCACCCGAAGAGACCCAGTACTTC.

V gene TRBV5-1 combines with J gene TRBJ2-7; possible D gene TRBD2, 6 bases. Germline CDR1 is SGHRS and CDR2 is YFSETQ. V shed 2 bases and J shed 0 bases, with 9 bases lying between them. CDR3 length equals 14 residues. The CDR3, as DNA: TGCGCCAGCAGCTTTGGTAGCGGCTCCTACGAGCAGTACTTC. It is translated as CASSFGSGSYEQYF.

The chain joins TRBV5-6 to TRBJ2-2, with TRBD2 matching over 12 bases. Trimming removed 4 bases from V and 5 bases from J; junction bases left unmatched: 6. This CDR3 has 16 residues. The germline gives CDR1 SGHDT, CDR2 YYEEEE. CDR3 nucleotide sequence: TGTGCCAGCAGCCCGGGACTAGCGGGTGGGACCGGGGAGCTGTTTTTT. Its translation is CASSPGLAGGTGELFF.

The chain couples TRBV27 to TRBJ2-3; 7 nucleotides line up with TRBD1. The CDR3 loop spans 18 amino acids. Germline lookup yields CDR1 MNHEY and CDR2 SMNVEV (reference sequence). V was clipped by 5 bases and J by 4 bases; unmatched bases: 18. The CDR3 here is CASSHGQEELADPDTQYF. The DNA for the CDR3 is TGTGCCAGCAGTCACGGACAGGAAGAGTTAGCAGACCCAGATACGCAGTATTTT.

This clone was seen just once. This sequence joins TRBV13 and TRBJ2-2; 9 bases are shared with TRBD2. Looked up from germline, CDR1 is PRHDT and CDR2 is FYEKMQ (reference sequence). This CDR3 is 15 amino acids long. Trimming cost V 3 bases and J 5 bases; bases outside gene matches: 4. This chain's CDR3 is CASSLGLASTGELFF. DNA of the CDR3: TGTGCCAGCAGCTTGGGACTAGCTTCTACCGGGGAGCTGTTTTTT.

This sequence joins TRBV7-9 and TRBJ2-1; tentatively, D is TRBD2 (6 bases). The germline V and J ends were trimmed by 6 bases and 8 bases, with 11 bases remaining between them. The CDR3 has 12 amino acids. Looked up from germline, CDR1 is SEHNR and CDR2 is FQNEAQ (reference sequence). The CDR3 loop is CASSYRLDEQFF. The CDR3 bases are TGTGCCAGCAGTTACCGACTAGATGAGCAGTTCTTC.

As DNA, the CDR3 is TGCGCCAGCAGCCCCACTAGCGGGGGGCCCTACGAGCAGTACTTC. As protein: CASSPTSGGPYEQYF. V is TRBV4-1 and J is TRBJ2-7, with TRBD2 identical over 12 bases. CDR1 is MGHRA and CDR2 is YSYEKL in the germline V gene. This CDR3 has 15 amino acids. The trim removed 4 bases at V and 2 bases at J, leaving 3 bases unmatched.

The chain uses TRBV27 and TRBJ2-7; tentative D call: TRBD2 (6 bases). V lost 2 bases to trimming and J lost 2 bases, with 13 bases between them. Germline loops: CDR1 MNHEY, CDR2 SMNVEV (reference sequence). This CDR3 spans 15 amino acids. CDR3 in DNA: TGTGCCAGCAGTTTAATGGGGGGATCGACCTACGAGCAGTACTTC. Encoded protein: CASSLMGGSTYEQYF.

The CDR3: CASTERNNEQFF. The DNA for the CDR3 is TGTGCCAGCACGGAGCGGAACAATGAGCAGTTCTTC. This rearrangement joins TRBV28 to TRBJ2-1; D may be TRBD2 (5 bases). Trimming took 7 bases from V and 5 from J, leaving 9 bases between them. The CDR3 extends over 12 amino acids. The V gene's germline CDR1 is MDHEN and CDR2 SYDVKM.

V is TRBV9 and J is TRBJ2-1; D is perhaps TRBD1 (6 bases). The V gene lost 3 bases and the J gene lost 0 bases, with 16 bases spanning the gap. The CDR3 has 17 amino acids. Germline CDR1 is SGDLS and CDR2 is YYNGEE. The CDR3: CASSARTAPSSYNEQFF. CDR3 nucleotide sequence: TGTGCCAGCAGCGCGCGGACAGCCCCCAGCTCCTACAATGAGCAGTTCTTC.

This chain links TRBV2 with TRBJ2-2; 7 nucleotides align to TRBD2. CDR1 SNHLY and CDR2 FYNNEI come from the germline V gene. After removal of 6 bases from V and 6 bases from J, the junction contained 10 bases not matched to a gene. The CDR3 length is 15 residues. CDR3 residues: CASRPGSGVAGELFF. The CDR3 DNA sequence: TGTGCCAGCAGGCCCGGAAGCGGGGTGGCCGGGGAGCTGTTTTTT.

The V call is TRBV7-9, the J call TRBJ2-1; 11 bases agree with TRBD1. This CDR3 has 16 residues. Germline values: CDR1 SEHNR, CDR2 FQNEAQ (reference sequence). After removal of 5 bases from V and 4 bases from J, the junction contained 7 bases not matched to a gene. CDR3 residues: CASSQLGTGGYNEQFF. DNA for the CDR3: TGTGCCAGCAGCCAACTTGGGACAGGGGGTTACAATGAGCAGTTCTTC.

The CDR3 protein is CASSIKGSSYNEQFF. The CDR3 DNA reads as TGTGCCAGCAGCATCAAAGGGAGCTCCTACAATGAGCAGTTCTTC. V gene TRBV7-9 combines with J gene TRBJ2-1; D is possibly TRBD2 (5 bases). This CDR3 has 15 residues. Germline loops: CDR1 SEHNR, CDR2 FQNEAQ (reference sequence). Between the trimmed V and J ends, which lost 5 bases and 0 bases, there was a span of 11 bases.

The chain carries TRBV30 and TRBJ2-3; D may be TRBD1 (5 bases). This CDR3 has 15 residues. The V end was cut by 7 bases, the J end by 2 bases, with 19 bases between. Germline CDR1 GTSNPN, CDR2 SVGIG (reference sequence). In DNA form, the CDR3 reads TGTGCCTTCTCCTTGGGCAGGGCGGCCACAGATACGCAGTATTTT. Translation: CAFSLGRAATDTQYF.

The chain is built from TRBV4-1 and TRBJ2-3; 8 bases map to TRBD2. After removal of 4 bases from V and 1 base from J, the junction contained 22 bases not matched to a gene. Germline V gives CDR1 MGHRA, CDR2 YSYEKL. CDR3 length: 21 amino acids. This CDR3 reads CASSRITGRGASTSGTDTQYF. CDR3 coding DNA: TGCGCCAGCAGCCGCATCACCGGGAGGGGGGCCTCCACCTCGGGCACAGATACGCAGTATTTT.

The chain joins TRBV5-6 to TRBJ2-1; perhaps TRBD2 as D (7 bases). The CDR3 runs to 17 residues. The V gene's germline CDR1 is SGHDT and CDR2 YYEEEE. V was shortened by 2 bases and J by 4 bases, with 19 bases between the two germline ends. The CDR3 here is CASSFEIGRGLYNEQFF. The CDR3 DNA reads TGTGCCAGCAGCTTCGAGATCGGGCGGGGGCTGTACAATGAGCAGTTCTTC.

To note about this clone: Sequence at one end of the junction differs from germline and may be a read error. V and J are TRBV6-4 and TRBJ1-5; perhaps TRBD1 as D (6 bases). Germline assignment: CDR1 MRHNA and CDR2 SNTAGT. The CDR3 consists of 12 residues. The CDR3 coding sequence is TGTGCCAGCAGTGACTGTGGGACATCGTTATGTTTT. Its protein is CASSDCGTSLCF.

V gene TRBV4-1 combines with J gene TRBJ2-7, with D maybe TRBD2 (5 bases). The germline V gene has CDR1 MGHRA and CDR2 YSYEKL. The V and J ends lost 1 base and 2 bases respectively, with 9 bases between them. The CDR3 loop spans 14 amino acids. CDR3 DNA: TGCGCCAGCAGCCAAGTCGAGGGAACCTACGAGCAGTACTTC. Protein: CASSQVEGTYEQYF.

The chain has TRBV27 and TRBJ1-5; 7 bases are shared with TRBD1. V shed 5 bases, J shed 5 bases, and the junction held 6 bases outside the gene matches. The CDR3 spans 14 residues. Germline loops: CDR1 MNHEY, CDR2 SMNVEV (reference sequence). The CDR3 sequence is CASSNRDRDQPQHF. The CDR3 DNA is TGTGCCAGCAGTAACCGGGACAGAGATCAGCCCCAGCATTTT.

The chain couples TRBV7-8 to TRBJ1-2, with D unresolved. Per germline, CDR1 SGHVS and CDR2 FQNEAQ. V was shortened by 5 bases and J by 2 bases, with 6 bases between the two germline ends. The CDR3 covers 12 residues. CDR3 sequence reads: CASSPQNYGYTF. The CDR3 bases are TGTGCCAGCAGCCCCCAGAACTATGGCTACACCTTC.

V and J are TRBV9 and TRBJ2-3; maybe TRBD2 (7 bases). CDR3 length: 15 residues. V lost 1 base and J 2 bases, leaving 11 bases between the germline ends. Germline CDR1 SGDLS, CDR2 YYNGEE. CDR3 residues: CASSVRAGATDTQYF. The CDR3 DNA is TGTGCCAGCAGCGTAAGGGCGGGGGCCACAGATACGCAGTATTTT.

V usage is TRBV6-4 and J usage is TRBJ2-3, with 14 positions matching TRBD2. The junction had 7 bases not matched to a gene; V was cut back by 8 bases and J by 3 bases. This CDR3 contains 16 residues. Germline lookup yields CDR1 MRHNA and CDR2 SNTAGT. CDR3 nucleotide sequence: TGTGCCAGCTCCCGAGGGACTAGCGGGGGTACAGATACGCAGTATTTT. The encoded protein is CASSRGTSGGTDTQYF.

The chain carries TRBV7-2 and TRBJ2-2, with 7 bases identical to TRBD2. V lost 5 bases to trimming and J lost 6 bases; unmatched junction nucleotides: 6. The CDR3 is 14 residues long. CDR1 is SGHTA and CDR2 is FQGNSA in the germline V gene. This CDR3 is CASSLLGGAGELFF. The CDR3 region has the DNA TGTGCCAGCAGCCTTCTTGGGGGGGCCGGGGAGCTGTTTTTT.

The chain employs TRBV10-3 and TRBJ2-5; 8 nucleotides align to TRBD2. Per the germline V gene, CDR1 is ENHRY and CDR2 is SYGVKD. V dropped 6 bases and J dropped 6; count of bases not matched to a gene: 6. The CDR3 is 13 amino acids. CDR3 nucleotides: TGTGCCATCAGCGGGACTAGACGAAAGACCCAGTACTTC. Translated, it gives CAISGTRRKTQYF.

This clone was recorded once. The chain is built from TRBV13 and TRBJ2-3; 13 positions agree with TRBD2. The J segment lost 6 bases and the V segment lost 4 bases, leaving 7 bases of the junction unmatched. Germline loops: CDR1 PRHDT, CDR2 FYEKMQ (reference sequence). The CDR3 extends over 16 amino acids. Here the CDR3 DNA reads TGTGCCAGCAGCTCCTCGACTAGCGGGGGGCCCGATACGCAGTATTTT. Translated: CASSSSTSGGPDTQYF.

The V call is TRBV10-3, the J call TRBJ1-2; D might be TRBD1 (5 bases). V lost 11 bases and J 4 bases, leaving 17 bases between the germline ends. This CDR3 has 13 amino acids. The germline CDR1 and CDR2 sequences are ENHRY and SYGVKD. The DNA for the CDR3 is TGTGCCGTCCGGCGGGGCCGGCGCTATGGCTACACCTTC. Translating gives CAVRRGRRYGYTF.